This T cell receptor (beta chain) was identified in a study of T cell repertoires in cytomegalovirus infection. About the research overall: The public TCR beta signatures pointed to both CMV infection and matching HLA type.

Deletions cut 2 bases from V and 6 bases from J, with 11 bases between. Germline loops: CDR1 KGHSH, CDR2 LQKENI. CDR3 size: 15 residues. Overall study findings and caveats: Identification of carriers of CMV plus the relevant HLA was achieved through cumulative public TCR beta family frequency. CMV-specific HLA-C-restricted TCR beta clonotypes dominated the ex vivo response.

This clonotype was detected a few times. No antigen is known for it. One entry per CDR3 protein, called by TCRdb with MiXCR from the reads. Among roughly 280,000 distinct CDR3 sequences listed, approximately 15% were seen once. The clonotype comes from a human donor in good health (CMV status not recorded). Some clones in this sample may be carry-over from other donors' samples. The rearrangement links TRBV18 to TRBJ1-6; possible D gene TRBD1, 5 bases. Sequencing used PBMCs. CDR3 DNA sequence: TGTGCCAGCTCACCAAGGGACCCTAGTAATTCACCCCTCCACTTT. It codes for CASSPRDPSNSPLHF.